One sample yielded the 21 T cell receptor beta chains listed below, sequenced in a study of CD8+ T cells in alopecia areata. Extraction of RNA preceded its reverse transcription into cDNA, which served as the sequencing template. The protocol was immunoSEQ multiplex PCR, while the TCRdb copy is restricted to in-frame clones and leaves out a portion. The table shows 160,000 or so clones, with approximately 65% occurring only once. Sample treatment: oral pan-JAK inhibitor, 5-10 mg twice daily. Sequencing was performed on CD4+ T cells sorted from blood, taken at week 4, from a patient treated with tofacitinib. These receptors all stem from a human donor with alopecia areata.

The CDR3, as DNA: TGTGCCAGCAGCCGTGGACAGGGGGCGACCGGGGAGCTGTTTTTT. Translated: CASSRGQGATGELFF. The rearrangement uses TRBV4-2 and TRBJ2-2; 11 nucleotides line up with TRBD1. V lost 4 bases, J lost 5 bases, and 3 bases stayed unmatched. Germline lookup yields CDR1 LGHNA and CDR2 YNFKEQ. This CDR3 is built from 15 residues.

This clone was detected only a few times. The chain links TRBV6-1 to TRBJ1-5; TRBD1 is a possible D gene (5 bases). Germline V lookup: CDR1 MNHNS, CDR2 SASEGT. Trimming stripped 8 bases from V and 4 bases from J, with 15 bases between. There are 14 residues in the CDR3. CDR3 in amino acids: CASGWGTVNQPQHF. The CDR3 nucleotides read TGTGCCAGCGGTTGGGGGACCGTGAATCAGCCCCAGCATTTT.

The V and J genes are TRBV27 and TRBJ2-7; 9 nucleotides line up with TRBD1. The CDR3 consists of 13 residues. Germline CDR1 and CDR2: MNHEY and SMNVEV (reference sequence). J was trimmed by 4 bases and V by 10 bases; bases with no gene match: 8. As DNA, the CDR3 is TGTGCCATCAAAAGGACAGGGGAGTACGAGCAGTACTTC. This translates into CAIKRTGEYEQYF.

This chain links TRBV30 with TRBJ1-6; D might be TRBD1 (6 bases). V lost 5 bases, J lost 6 bases, and 11 bases lay in between. The CDR3 sequence is 13 residues long. CDR1 GTSNPN and CDR2 SVGIG come from the germline V gene (reference sequence). As DNA, the CDR3 is TGTGCCTGGTCAGGGGCTCGTAATTCACCCCTCCACTTT. Translation gives CAWSGARNSPLHF.

This chain joins TRBV29-1 and TRBJ2-7, with a possible D match to TRBD1 (6 bases). V was cut by 5 bases and J by 6 bases, with 17 bases left in between. The CDR3 spans 13 residues. The germline V gene has CDR1 SQVTM and CDR2 ANQGSEA. CDR3 coding DNA: TGCAGCGTTCTAGGGACACGGATGGGCGAGCAGTACTTC. This sequence encodes CSVLGTRMGEQYF.

V gene TRBV29-1 combines with J gene TRBJ1-1; D remains ambiguous. The germline V and J ends were trimmed by 3 bases and 3 bases, with 8 bases remaining between them. The germline gives CDR1 SQVTM, CDR2 ANQGSEA. There are 12 residues in the CDR3. For the CDR3, the DNA is TGCAGCGTTGACGAGGGCGACACTGAAGCTTTCTTT. Protein product: CSVDEGDTEAFF.

The chain carries TRBV29-1 and TRBJ1-2; 10 bases map to TRBD1. V dropped 4 bases and J dropped 8; count of bases not matched to a gene: 1. This CDR3 contains 11 residues. Germline CDR1 and CDR2: SQVTM and ANQGSEA. The CDR3 region is CSVGTGGGYTF. CDR3 nucleotide sequence: TGCAGCGTTGGGACAGGGGGAGGCTACACCTTC.

This chain links TRBV25-1 with TRBJ2-7; possible D gene TRBD2, 6 bases. The CDR3 runs to 14 residues. The germline gives CDR1 MGHDK, CDR2 SYGVNS. V was trimmed by 3 bases and J by 1 base, leaving 10 bases between them. The CDR3, as DNA: TGTGCCAGCAGTGAGGTTGGGGGGTCCTACGAGCAGTACTTC. Amino acids: CASSEVGGSYEQYF.

The sample holds one count of this clone. This chain connects TRBV5-1 to TRBJ2-2, with D maybe TRBD1 (6 bases). This CDR3 is 16 amino acids long. Germline CDR1 SGHRS, CDR2 YFSETQ. V gave up 4 bases and J gave up 5 bases, with 18 bases separating them. The CDR3: CASSGDRPGPTGELFF. CDR3 nucleotide sequence: TGCGCCAGCAGCGGTGACAGGCCTGGTCCTACCGGGGAGCTGTTTTTT.

The V gene is TRBV29-1, the J gene TRBJ2-7; 8 bases line up with TRBD2. CDR3 size: 14 residues. Germline-derived CDR1 and CDR2 are SQVTM and ANQGSEA. V shed 6 bases, J shed 0 bases, and the junction held 7 bases outside the gene matches. For the CDR3, the DNA is TGCAGCGTGCGGACTAGCCAAAGCTCCTACGAGCAGTACTTC. Amino acids: CSVRTSQSSYEQYF.

This clone was seen more than once but under ten times. The chain uses TRBV27 and TRBJ2-1; D remains ambiguous. This CDR3 has 15 residues. Germline CDR1 reads MNHEY; CDR2 reads SMNVEV (reference sequence). Trimming took 3 bases from V and 4 from J, leaving 13 bases between them. The CDR3 loop is CASSFVPVPYNEQFF. CDR3 nucleotides: TGTGCCAGCAGTTTTGTACCCGTGCCGTACAATGAGCAGTTCTTC.

The chain joins TRBV9 to TRBJ2-5; D might be TRBD1 (5 bases). The CDR3 loop spans 14 amino acids. Trimming shortened V by 0 bases and J by 1 base, and 7 bases separated the two germline ends. The V gene's germline CDR1 is SGDLS and CDR2 YYNGEE. Here the CDR3 reads CASSVATGQETQYF. The CDR3 DNA reads TGTGCCAGCAGCGTAGCCACAGGCCAAGAGACCCAGTACTTC.

V gene TRBV19 combines with J gene TRBJ1-5, with D unclear. V gave up 4 bases and J gave up 4 bases, with 5 bases separating them. The CDR3 consists of 12 residues. From germline, CDR1 is LNHDA and CDR2 SQIVND (reference sequence). The CDR3 nucleotides are TGTGCCAGTAGTACGGAGAATCAGCCCCAGCATTTT. Residues: CASSTENQPQHF.

The chain recombines TRBV10-2 with TRBJ2-3, with D possibly being TRBD2 (6 bases). In germline, CDR1 is WSHSY, CDR2 SAAADI. The CDR3 length is 15 residues. Between the trimmed V and J ends, which lost 6 bases and 4 bases, there was a span of 17 bases. The CDR3 DNA sequence: TGCGCCAGCAGACGGGATCCCCAGCGGGCAGATACGCAGTATTTT. It codes for CASRRDPQRADTQYF.

The CDR3 DNA sequence: TGTGCCAGCAGCATCGGACGGTATAATTCACCCCTCCACTTT. The encoded protein is CASSIGRYNSPLHF. V gene TRBV7-2 combines with J gene TRBJ1-6; D is unresolved. This CDR3 has 14 residues. Deletions cut 5 bases from V and 4 bases from J, with 9 bases between. CDR1 and CDR2 (germline): SGHTA, FQGNSA.

The rearrangement links TRBV6-5 to TRBJ2-7, with 9 bases aligning to TRBD1. Germline CDR1 and CDR2: MNHEY and SVGAGI. CDR3 length: 15 residues. Trimming at V came to 7 bases and at J to 7 bases, leaving 14 bases not matched to a gene. CDR3 DNA: TGTGCCAGCATCCCTAGAGAGGGGACAGGGTGGGAGCAGTACTTC. Its protein is CASIPREGTGWEQYF.

The chain links TRBV27 to TRBJ2-3; 13 nucleotides line up with TRBD2. The germline CDR1 and CDR2 sequences are MNHEY and SMNVEV (reference sequence). Trimming took 7 bases from V and 6 from J; bases not matched to a gene: 10. The CDR3 contains 16 residues. CDR3 bases: TGTGCCAGCACCCTACCGGGACTAGCGGGGCAGGATACGCAGTATTTT. Protein product: CASTLPGLAGQDTQYF.

The rearrangement links TRBV30 to TRBJ1-1; TRBD1 is a possible D gene (6 bases). V dropped 4 bases and J dropped 4 bases, with 10 bases sitting between them. The CDR3 sequence is 12 residues long. Germline CDR1 is GTSNPN and CDR2 is SVGIG (reference sequence). The CDR3 reads CAWKGTFTEAFF. The CDR3 DNA sequence: TGTGCCTGGAAGGGGACATTCACTGAAGCTTTCTTT. Full variable domain (outside the CDR3, taken from reference TRBV30 and TRBJ1-1): SQTIHQWPATLVQPVGSPLSLECTVEGTSNPNLYWYRQAAGRGLQLLFYSVGIGQISSEVPQNLSASRPQDRQFILSSKKLLLSDSGFYLCAWKGTFTEAFFGQGTRLTVV.

This clone has more than one count but fewer than ten. V usage is TRBV11-3 and J usage is TRBJ2-3; D tentatively reads TRBD1 or TRBD2 (5 bases each). Germline values: CDR1 SGHNT, CDR2 YENEEA. V was cut by 5 bases and J by 0 bases, with 15 bases left in between. This CDR3 is 16 amino acids long. CDR3 DNA: TGTGCCAGCAGCCCGGGGACGGCAGCTAGCACAGATACGCAGTATTTT. Translation gives CASSPGTAASTDTQYF. The complete variable domain, with remaining parts taken from reference TRBV11-3 and TRBJ2-3, reads EAGVVQSPRYKIIEKKQPVAFWCNPISGHNTLYWYLQNLGQGPELLIRYENEEAVDDSQLPKDRFSAERLKGVDSTLKIQPAELGDSAVYLCASSPGTAASTDTQYFGPGTRLTVL.

In nucleotides, the CDR3 is TGTGCCAGCAGCGCAGGGGGGTGGATAAATGAGCAGTTCTTC. Its translation: CASSAGGWINEQFF. V is TRBV5-4 and J is TRBJ2-1, with a possible D match to TRBD1 (7 bases). Germline V lookup: CDR1 SGHNT, CDR2 YYREEE (reference sequence). The V end was cut by 4 bases, the J end by 7 bases, with 15 bases between. The CDR3 extends over 14 amino acids.

This clone was seen a few times. This chain uses TRBV27 with TRBJ1-5; perhaps TRBD1 as D (5 bases). V dropped 5 bases and J dropped 4 bases, with 18 bases sitting between them. The CDR3 is made up of 16 amino acids. Germline loops: CDR1 MNHEY, CDR2 SMNVEV (reference sequence). Here the CDR3 reads CASSRTGTEVNQPQHF. The CDR3 region has the DNA TGTGCCAGCAGTCGGACCGGGACGGAGGTAAATCAGCCCCAGCATTTT.